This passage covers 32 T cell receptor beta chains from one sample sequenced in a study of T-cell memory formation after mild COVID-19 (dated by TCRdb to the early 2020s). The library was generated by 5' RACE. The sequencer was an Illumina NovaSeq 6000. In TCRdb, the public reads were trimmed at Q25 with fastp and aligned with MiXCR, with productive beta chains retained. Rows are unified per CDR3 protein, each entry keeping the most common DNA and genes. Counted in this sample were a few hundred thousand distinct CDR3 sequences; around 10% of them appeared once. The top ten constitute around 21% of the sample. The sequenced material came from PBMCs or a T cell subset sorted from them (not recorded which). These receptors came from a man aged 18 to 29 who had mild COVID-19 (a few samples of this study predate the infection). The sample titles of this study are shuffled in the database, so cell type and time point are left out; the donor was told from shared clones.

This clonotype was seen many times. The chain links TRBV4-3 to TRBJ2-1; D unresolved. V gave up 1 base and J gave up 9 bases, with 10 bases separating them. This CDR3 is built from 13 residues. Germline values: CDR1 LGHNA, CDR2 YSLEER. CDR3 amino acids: CASSQAPGGEQFF. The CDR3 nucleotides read TGCGCCAGCAGCCAAGCCCCAGGTGGTGAGCAGTTCTTC.

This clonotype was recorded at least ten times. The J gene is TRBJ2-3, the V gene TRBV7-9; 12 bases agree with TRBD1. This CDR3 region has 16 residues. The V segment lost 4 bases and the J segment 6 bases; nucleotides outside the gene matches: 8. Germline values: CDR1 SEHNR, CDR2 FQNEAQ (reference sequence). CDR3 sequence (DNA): TGTGCCAGCAGCTCGACCGGGACAGGGGGCCTCGATACGCAGTATTTT. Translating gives CASSSTGTGGLDTQYF.

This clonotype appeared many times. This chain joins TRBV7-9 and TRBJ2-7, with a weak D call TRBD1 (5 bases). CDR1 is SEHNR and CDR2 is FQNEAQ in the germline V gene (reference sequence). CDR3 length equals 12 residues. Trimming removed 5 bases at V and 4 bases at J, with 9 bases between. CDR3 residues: CASSRRQYEQYF. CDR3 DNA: TGTGCCAGCAGCCGTAGACAGTACGAGCAGTACTTC.

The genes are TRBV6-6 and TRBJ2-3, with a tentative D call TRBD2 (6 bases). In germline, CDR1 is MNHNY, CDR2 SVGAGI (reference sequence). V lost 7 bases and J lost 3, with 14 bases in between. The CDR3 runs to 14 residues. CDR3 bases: TGTGCCAGCAAGGGCGGACGGGGGACAGATACGCAGTATTTT. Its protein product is CASKGGRGTDTQYF.

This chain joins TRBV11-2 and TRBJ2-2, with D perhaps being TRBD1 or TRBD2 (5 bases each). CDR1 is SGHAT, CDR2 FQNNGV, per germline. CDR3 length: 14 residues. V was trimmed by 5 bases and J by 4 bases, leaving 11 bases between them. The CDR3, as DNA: TGTGCCAGCAGCCCTGTTGGGGGCACCGGGGAGCTGTTTTTT. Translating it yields CASSPVGGTGELFF.

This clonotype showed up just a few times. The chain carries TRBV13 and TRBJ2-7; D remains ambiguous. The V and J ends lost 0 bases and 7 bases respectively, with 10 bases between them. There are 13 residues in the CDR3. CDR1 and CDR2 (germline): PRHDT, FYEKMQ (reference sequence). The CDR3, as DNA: TGTGCCAGCAGCTTAGGCGTCGTAGGAGAGCAGTACTTC. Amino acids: CASSLGVVGEQYF. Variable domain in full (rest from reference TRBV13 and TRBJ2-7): AAGVIQSPRHLIKEKRETATLKCYPIPRHDTVYWYQQGPGQDPQFLISFYEKMQSDKGSIPDRFSAQQFSDYHSELNMSSLELGDSALYFCASSLGVVGEQYFGPGTRLTVT.

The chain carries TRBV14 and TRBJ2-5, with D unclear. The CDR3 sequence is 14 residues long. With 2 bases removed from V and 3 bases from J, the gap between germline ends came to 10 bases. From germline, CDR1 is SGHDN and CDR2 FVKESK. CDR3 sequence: CASSQSLPEETQYF. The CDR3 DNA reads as TGTGCCAGCAGCCAATCGCTACCGGAAGAGACCCAGTACTTC.

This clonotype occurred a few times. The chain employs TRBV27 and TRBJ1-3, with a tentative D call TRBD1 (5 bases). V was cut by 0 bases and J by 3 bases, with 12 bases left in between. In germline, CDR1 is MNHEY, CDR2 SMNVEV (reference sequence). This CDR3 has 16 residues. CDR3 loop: CASSLSIGERGNTIYF. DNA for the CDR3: TGTGCCAGCAGTTTATCGATAGGGGAGCGTGGAAACACCATATATTTT.

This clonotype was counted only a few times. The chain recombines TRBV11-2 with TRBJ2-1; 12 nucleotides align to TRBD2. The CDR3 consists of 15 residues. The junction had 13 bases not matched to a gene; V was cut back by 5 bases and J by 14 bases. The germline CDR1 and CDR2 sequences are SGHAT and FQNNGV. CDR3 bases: TGTGCCAGCAGCCCCAGACTAGCGGGGGCTACTTGGGAGTTCTTC. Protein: CASSPRLAGATWEFF.

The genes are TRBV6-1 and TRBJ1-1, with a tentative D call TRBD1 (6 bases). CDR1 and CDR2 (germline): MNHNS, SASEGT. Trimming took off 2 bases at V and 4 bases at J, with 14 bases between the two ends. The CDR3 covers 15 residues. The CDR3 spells CASSEWVRGSTEAFF. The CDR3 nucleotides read TGTGCCAGCAGTGAATGGGTCAGGGGCAGCACTGAAGCTTTCTTT.

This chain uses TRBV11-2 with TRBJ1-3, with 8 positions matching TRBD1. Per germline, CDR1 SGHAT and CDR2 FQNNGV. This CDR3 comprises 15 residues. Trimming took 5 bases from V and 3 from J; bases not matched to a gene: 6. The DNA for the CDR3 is TGTGCCAGCAGCCCGACGACAGGGGATGGAAACACCATATATTTT. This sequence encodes CASSPTTGDGNTIYF.

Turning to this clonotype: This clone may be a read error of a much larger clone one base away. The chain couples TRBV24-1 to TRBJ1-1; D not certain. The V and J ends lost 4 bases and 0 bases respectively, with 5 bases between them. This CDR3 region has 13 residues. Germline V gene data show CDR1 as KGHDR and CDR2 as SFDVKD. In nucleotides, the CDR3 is TGTGCCACCAGTGACAGCCTGAACACTGAAGCTTTCTTT. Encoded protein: CATSDSLNTEAFF.

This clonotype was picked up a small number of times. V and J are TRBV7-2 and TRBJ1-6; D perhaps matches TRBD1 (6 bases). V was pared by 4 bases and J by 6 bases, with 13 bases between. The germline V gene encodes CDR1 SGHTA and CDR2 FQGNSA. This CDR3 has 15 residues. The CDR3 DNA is TGTGCCAGCAGCTCTCAGGGGACCCTTAATTCACCCCTCCACTTT. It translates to CASSSQGTLNSPLHF.

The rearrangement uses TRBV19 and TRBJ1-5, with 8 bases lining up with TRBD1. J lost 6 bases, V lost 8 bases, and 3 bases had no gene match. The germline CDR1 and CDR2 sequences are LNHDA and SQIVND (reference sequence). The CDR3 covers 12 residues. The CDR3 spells CASETGAQPQHF. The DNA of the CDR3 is TGTGCCAGTGAGACAGGGGCTCAGCCCCAGCATTTT. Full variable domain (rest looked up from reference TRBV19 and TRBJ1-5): DGGITQSPKYLFRKEGQNVTLSCEQNLNHDAMYWYRQDPGQGLRLIYYSQIVNDFQKGDIAEGYSVSREKKESFPLTVTSAQKNPTAFYLCASETGAQPQHFGDGTRLSIL.

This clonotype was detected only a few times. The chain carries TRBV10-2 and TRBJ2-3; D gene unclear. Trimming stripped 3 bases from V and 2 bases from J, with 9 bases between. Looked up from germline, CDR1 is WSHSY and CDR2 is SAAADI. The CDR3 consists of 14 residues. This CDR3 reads CASSESQTTDTQYF. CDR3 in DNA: TGCGCCAGCAGTGAATCACAGACCACAGATACGCAGTATTTT.

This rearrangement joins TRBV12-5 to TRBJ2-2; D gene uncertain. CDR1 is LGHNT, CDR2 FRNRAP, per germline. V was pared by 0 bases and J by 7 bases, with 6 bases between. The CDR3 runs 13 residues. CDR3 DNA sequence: TGTGCTAGTGGTTTGGTAGTCGGCGGGGAGCTGTTTTTT. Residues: CASGLVVGGELFF.

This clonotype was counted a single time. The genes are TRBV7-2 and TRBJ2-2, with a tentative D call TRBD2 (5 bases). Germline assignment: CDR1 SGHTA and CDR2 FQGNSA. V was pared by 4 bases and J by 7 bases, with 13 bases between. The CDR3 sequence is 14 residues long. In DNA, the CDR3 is TGTGCCAGCAGCTCGAGGGTAGTAGGCGGGGAGCTGTTTTTT. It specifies CASSSRVVGGELFF.

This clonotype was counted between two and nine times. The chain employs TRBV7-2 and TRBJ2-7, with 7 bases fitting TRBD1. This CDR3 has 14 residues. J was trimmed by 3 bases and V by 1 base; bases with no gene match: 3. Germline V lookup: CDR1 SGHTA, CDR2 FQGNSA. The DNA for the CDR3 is TGTGCCAGCAGCTTAGGACAGGGTAACTACGAGCAGTACTTC. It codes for CASSLGQGNYEQYF. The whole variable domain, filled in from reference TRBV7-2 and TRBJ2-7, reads GAGVSQSPSNKVTEKGKDVELRCDPISGHTALYWYRQSLGQGLEFLIYFQGNSAPDKSGLPSDRFSAERTGGSVSTLTIQRTQQEDSAVYLCASSLGQGNYEQYFGPGTRLTVT.

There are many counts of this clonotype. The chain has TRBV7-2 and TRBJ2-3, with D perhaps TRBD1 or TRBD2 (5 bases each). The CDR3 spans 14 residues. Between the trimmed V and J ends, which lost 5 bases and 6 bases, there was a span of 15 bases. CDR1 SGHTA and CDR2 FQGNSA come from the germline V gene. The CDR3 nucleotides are TGTGCCAGCAGCCAGGGACCCACCTGGGATACGCAGTATTTT. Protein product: CASSQGPTWDTQYF. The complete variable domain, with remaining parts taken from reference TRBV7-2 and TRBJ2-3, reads GAGVSQSPSNKVTEKGKDVELRCDPISGHTALYWYRQSLGQGLEFLIYFQGNSAPDKSGLPSDRFSAERTGGSVSTLTIQRTQQEDSAVYLCASSQGPTWDTQYFGPGTRLTVL.

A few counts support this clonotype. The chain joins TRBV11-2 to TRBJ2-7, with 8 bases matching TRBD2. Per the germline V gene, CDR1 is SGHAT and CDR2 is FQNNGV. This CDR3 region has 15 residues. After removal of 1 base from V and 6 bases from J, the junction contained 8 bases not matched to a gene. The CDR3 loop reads CASSLAGGELREQYF. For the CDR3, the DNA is TGTGCCAGCAGCTTAGCCGGGGGGGAACTCCGCGAGCAGTACTTC.

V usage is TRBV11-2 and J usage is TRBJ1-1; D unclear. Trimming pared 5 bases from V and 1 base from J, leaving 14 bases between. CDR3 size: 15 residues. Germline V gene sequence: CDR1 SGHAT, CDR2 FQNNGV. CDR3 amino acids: CASSPSRAPNTEAFF. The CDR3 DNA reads TGTGCCAGCAGCCCCAGTAGGGCCCCGAACACTGAAGCTTTCTTT.

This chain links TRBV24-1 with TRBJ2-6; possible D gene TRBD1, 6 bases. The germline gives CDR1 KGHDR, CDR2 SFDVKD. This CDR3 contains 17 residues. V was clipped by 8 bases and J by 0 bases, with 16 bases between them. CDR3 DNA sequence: TGTGCCACCATCCCGGGACAAGTTAGCTCTGGGGCCAACGTCCTGACTTTC. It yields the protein CATIPGQVSSGANVLTF.

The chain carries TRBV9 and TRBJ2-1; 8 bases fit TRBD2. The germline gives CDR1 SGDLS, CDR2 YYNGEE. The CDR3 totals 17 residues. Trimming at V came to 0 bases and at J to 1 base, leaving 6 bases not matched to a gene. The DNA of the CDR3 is TGTGCCAGCAGCGTAGATTCCGGGGGGGCTTCCTACAATGAGCAGTTCTTC. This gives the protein CASSVDSGGASYNEQFF.

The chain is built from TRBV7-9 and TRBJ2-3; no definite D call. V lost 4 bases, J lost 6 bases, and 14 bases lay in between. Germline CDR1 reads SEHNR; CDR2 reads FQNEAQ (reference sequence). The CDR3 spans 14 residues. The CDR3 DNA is TGTGCCAGCAGCTCAAAGGGTCGCCCGGATACGCAGTATTTT. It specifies CASSSKGRPDTQYF.

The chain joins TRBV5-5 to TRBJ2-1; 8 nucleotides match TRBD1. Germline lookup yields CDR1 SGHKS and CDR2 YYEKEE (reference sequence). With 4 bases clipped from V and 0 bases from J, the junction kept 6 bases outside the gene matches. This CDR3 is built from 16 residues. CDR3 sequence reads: CASSGRTGRSYNEQFF. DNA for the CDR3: TGTGCCAGCAGCGGGAGGACAGGGCGCTCCTACAATGAGCAGTTCTTC.

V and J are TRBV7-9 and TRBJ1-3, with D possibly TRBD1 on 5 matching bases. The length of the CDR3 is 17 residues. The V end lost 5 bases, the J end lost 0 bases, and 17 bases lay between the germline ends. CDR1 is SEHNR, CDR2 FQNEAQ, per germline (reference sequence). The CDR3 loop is CASSPHGARSSGNTIYF. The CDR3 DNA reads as TGTGCCAGCAGCCCCCACGGGGCTAGAAGCTCTGGAAACACCATATATTTT. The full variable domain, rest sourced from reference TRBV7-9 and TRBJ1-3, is DTGVSQNPRHKITKRGQNVTFRCDPISEHNRLYWYRQTLGQGPEFLTYFQNEAQLEKSRLLSDRFSAERPKGSFSTLEIQRTEQGDSAMYLCASSPHGARSSGNTIYFGEGSWLTVV.

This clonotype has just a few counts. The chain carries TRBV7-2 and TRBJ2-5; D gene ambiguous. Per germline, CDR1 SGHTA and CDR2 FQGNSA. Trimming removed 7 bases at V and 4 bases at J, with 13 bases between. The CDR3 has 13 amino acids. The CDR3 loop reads CASTVPLTETQYF. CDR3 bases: TGTGCCAGCACCGTCCCCTTAACAGAGACCCAGTACTTC.

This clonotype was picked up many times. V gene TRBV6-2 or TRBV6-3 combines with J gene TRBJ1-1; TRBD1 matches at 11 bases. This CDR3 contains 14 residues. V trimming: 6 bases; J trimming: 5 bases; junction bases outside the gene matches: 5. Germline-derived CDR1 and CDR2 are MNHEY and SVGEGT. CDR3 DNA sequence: TGTGCCAGCAGGCCTCGGGACAGGGGGACTGAAGCTTTCTTT. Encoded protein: CASRPRDRGTEAFF.

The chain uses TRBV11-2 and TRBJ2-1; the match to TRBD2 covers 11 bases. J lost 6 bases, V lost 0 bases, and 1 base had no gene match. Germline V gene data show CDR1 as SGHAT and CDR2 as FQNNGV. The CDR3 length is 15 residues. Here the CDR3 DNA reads TGTGCCAGCAGCTTAGATGGACTAGCGGGCAATGAGCAGTTCTTC. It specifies CASSLDGLAGNEQFF.

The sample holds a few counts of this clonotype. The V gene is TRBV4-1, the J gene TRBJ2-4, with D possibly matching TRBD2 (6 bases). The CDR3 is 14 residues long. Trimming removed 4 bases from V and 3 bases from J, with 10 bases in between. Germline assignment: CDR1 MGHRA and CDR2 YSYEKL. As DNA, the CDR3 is TGCGCCAGCAGCCTTCTCGGGGGCAAAAACATTCAGTACTTC. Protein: CASSLLGGKNIQYF.

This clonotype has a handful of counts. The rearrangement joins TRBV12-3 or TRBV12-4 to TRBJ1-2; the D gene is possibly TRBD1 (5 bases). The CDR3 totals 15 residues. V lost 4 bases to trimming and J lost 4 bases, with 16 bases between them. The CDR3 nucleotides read TGTGCCAGCAGTTATGGGGCCATCCGGGGCTATGGCTACACCTTC. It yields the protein CASSYGAIRGYGYTF.

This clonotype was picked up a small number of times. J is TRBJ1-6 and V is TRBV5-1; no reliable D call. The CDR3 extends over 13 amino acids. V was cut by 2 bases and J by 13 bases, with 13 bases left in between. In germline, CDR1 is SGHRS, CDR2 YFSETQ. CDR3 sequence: CASSFEDRSPLHF. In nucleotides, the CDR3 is TGCGCCAGCAGCTTTGAAGACCGGTCTCCCCTCCACTTT.